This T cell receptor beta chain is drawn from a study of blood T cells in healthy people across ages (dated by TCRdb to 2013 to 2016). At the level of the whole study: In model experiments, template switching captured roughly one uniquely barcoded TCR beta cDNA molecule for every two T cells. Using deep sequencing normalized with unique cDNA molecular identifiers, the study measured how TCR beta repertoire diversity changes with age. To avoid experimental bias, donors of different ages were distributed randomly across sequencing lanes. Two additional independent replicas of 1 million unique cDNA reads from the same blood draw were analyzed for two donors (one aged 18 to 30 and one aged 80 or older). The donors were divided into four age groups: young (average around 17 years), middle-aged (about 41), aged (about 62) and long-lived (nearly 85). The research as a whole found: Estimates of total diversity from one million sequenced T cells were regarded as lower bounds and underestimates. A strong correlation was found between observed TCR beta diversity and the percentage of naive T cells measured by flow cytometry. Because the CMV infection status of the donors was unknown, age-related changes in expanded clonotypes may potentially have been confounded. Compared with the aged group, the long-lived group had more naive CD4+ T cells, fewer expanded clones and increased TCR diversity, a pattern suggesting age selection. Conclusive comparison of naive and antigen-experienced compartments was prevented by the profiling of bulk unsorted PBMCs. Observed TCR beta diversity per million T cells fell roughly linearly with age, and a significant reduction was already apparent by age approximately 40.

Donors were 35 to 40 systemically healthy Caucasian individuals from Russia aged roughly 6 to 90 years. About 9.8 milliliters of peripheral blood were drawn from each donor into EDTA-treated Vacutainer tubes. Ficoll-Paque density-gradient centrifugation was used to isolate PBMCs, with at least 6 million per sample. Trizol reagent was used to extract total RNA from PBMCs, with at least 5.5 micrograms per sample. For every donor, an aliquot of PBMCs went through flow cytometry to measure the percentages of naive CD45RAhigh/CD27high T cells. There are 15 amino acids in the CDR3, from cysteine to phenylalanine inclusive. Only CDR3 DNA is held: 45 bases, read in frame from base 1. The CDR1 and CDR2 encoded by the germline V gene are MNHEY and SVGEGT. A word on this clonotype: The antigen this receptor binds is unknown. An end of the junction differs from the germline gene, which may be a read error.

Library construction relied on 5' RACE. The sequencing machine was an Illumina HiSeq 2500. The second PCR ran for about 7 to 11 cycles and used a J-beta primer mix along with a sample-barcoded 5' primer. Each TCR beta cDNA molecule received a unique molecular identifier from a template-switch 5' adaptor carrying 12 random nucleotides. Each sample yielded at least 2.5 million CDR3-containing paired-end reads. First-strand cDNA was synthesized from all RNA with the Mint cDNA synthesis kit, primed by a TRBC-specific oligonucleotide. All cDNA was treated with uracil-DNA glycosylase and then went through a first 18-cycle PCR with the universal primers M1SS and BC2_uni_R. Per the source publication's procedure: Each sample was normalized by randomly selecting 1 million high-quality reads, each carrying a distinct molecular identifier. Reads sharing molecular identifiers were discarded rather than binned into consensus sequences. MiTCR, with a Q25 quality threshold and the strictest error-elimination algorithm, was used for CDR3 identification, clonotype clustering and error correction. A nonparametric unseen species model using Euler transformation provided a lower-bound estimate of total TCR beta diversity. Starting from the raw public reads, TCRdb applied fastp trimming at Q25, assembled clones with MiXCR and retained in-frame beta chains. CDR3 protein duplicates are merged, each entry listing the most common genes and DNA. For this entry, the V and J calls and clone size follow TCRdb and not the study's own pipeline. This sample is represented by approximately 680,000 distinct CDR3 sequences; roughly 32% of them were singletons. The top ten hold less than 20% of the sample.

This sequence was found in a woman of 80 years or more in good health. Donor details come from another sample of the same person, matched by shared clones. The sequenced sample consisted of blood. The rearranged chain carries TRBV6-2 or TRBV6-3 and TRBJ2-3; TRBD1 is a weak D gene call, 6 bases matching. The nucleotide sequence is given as TGTACCAGCAGGAACCCCAGGGGAATGGCAGATACGCAGTATTTT. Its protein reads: CTSRNPRGMADTQYF.